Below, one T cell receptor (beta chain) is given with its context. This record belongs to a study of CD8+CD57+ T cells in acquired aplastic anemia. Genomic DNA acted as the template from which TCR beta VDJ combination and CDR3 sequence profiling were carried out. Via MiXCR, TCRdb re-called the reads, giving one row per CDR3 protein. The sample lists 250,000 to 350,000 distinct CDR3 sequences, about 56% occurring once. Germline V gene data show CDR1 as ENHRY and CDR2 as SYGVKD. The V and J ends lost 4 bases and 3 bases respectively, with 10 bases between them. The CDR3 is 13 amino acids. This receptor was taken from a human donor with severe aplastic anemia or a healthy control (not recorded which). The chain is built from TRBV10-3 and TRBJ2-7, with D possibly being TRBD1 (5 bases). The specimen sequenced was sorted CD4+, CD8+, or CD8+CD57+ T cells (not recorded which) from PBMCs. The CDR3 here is CAISVTDIYEQYF. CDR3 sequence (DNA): TGTGCCATCAGTGTGACGGACATCTACGAGCAGTACTTC.